This passage covers 9 T cell receptor beta chains from one sample sequenced in a study of control samples from healthy donors and cancer patients. Sequencing was performed with immunoSEQ multiplex PCR; in TCRdb, only in-frame clones are kept and a portion is missing. The sample records 200,000 or so clones, about 93% being singletons. Sequences were obtained from blood. The receptors were sampled from a man between 50 and 59 years old in good health.

This clone was found a few times. The chain combines TRBV12-2 with TRBJ1-5. TRBV12-2 is a listed pseudogene. The CDR3 spans 11 residues. DNA of the CDR3: TGTGCAAGTCCCCGCGGGGGGCCCCAGCATTTT. Protein: CASPRGGPQHF.

The chain couples TRBV19 to TRBJ2-1, with 9 positions matching TRBD1. This CDR3 spans 17 amino acids. V shed 5 bases and J 5 bases; nucleotides not matched to a gene: 13. The germline V gene has CDR1 LNHDA and CDR2 SQIVND (reference sequence). CDR3 coding DNA: TGTGCCAGTAGTGCGGGACAGGGAATGGGAAGGAACAATGAGCAGTTCTTC. Encoded protein: CASSAGQGMGRNNEQFF.

V and J are TRBV7-9 and TRBJ1-5, with D hard to call. This CDR3 region has 13 residues. Trimming took 5 bases from V and 3 from J, leaving 8 bases between them. The germline gives CDR1 SEHNR, CDR2 FQNEAQ (reference sequence). DNA for the CDR3: TGTGCCAGCAGCGGCGGCTACAATCAGCCCCAGCATTTT. Translating gives CASSGGYNQPQHF.

This chain joins TRBV9 and TRBJ2-3; 14 bases are shared with TRBD2. Looked up from germline, CDR1 is SGDLS and CDR2 is YYNGEE. The CDR3 sequence is 16 residues long. Germline trimming cut 0 bases from V and 6 bases from J; bases unmatched to any gene: 3. The CDR3 region is CASSVGLAGGQDTQYF. DNA for the CDR3: TGTGCCAGCAGCGTAGGACTAGCGGGGGGGCAGGATACGCAGTATTTT.

The chain links TRBV6-6 to TRBJ2-7; 8 bases match TRBD1. CDR3 length: 13 amino acids. Germline trimming cut 2 bases from V and 6 bases from J; bases unmatched to any gene: 3. Germline loops: CDR1 MNHNY, CDR2 SVGAGI (reference sequence). Here the CDR3 reads CASSYGTGGEQYV. CDR3 nucleotides: TGTGCCAGCAGTTACGGTACAGGGGGCGAGCAGTACGTC.

This clone is a singleton in its sample. This sequence joins TRBV4-3 and TRBJ1-6; D ambiguous. Trimming left V 0 bases short and J 9 bases short, with 18 bases between. Germline CDR1 is LGHNA and CDR2 is YSLEER. The CDR3 has 17 amino acids. The CDR3 bases are TGCGCCAGCAGCCAAGACCCCACGGGATCCTTGGGTTCACCCCTCCACTTT. Its protein is CASSQDPTGSLGSPLHF.

The chain joins TRBV30 to TRBJ2-7, with TRBD1 as a possible D gene (6 bases). This CDR3 is 11 amino acids long. Germline V gene data show CDR1 as GTSNPN and CDR2 as SVGIG (reference sequence). V was trimmed by 7 bases and J by 3 bases, leaving 10 bases between them. CDR3 region: CAYTTGYEQYF. The CDR3 DNA reads TGTGCCTACACGACAGGCTACGAGCAGTACTTC.

This rearrangement joins TRBV5-1 to TRBJ1-3; D not resolved. This CDR3 is built from 15 residues. Germline V gene data show CDR1 as SGHRS and CDR2 as YFSETQ. The V and J ends lost 1 base and 1 base respectively, with 9 bases between them. CDR3 DNA: TGCGCCAGCAGCTTGTCATTAGGGTCTGGAAACACCATATATTTT. Translating gives CASSLSLGSGNTIYF.

This clone was seen once. The V gene is TRBV5-8, the J gene TRBJ1-4, with TRBD1 matching over 8 bases. V shed 4 bases and J 8 bases; nucleotides not matched to a gene: 10. There are 15 residues in the CDR3. CDR1 SGHTS and CDR2 YDEGEE come from the germline V gene. CDR3 in amino acids: CASSRQGARGEKLFF. In DNA, the CDR3 is TGTGCCAGCAGCCGGCAGGGGGCAAGGGGGGAAAAACTGTTTTTT.